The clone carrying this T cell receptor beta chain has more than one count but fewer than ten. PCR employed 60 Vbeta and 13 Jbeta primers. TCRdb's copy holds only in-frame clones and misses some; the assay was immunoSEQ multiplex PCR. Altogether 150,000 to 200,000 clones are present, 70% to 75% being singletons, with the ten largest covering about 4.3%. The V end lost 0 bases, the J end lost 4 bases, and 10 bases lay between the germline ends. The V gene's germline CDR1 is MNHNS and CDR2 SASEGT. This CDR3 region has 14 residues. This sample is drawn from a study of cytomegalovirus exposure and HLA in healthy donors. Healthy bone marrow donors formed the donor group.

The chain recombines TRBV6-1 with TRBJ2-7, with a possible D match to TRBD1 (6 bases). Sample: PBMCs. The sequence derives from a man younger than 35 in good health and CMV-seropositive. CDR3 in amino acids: CASSEAHRVYEQYV. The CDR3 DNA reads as TGTGCCAGCAGTGAAGCACACAGGGTTTACGAGCAGTACGTC.